This T cell receptor (beta chain) emerged from a study of blood T cell repertoires in COVID-19. Across the study: The origin of the acute and convalescent COVID-19 samples was the United States, Italy and Spain. In each case, the material was cDNA or gDNA derived from T cells, B-cell-depleted T cells, or PBMCs.

V lost 2 bases and J 3 bases, leaving 12 bases between the germline ends. CDR3 length equals 15 residues. CDR1 is KGHSH and CDR2 is LQKENI in the germline V gene. As handled by the study authors: Using reference gene primer amplification, nucleated cell counts were estimated. TCRdb's copy holds only in-frame clones and misses some; the assay was immunoSEQ multiplex PCR. V and J calls and clone size are given by that table; D and trimming were obtained from the DNA. This sample has approximately 160,000 clones, with roughly 81% found just once. Material for sequencing was peripheral blood. V usage is TRBV18 and J usage is TRBJ2-3; possible D gene TRBD2, 5 bases. The clonotype originates from a man in his forties or fifties who had recovered from COVID-19. The CDR3 loop is CASSPGTGMTDTQYF. The CDR3 region has the DNA TGTGCCAGCTCACCAGGAACGGGGATGACAGATACGCAGTATTTT.